What follows describes a single TCR beta chain. Its antigen remains unknown. From germline, CDR1 is KGHSH and CDR2 LQKENI. CDR3 length: 14 amino acids. The V end lost 3 bases, the J end lost 0 bases, and 6 bases lay between the germline ends. The data originate from a study of T cells in pancreatic ductal adenocarcinoma. The assay was immunoSEQ multiplex PCR, and TCRdb's table has in-frame clones only and misses some. The table records 30,000 or so clones, approximately 94% of them present only once. No neoadjuvant therapy was given to the selected pancreatic ductal adenocarcinoma patients before their surgery. General observations from the study: Enrichment of CD45RO+ effector over naive T cells in tumors may bias clonality. Tumor samples had fewer productive templates and around 7.2-fold fewer unique clonotypes than blood.

The chain uses TRBV18 and TRBJ2-1; D unresolved. The receptor comes from a human donor with pancreatic ductal adenocarcinoma. Sequencing was carried out using PBMCs. CDR3 residues: CASSPGSSYNEQFF. The CDR3 DNA follows: TGTGCCAGCTCACCGGGAAGCTCCTACAATGAGCAGTTCTTC.